This T cell receptor beta chain was sequenced during a study of PD-1 blockade in classical Hodgkin lymphoma. Comment on this clone: The antigen is undetermined.

Specified time point: newly diagnosed, previously untreated cHL patient sample. Researchers used magnetic negative selection to pull out pure CD4+ T cells from thawed PBMCs. General study points: Newly diagnosed patients were said to have less baseline TCR diversity than healthy donors did.

The data were produced by immunoSEQ multiplex PCR, yet TCRdb's version contains in-frame clones alone and is incomplete. In the table there are 30,000 to 40,000 clones, around nine tenths of which are singletons. Sequencing input: CD4+ T cells from blood. This TCR was sampled from a human donor with classical Hodgkin lymphoma.

CDR3 nucleotides: TGTGCCAGCAGCGTAGACGGGAGTACCTACAATGAGCAGTTCTTC. It codes for CASSVDGSTYNEQFF. The chain has TRBV9 and TRBJ2-1; perhaps TRBD2 as D (6 bases). The germline V gene encodes CDR1 SGDLS and CDR2 YYNGEE. The germline V and J ends were trimmed by 0 bases and 2 bases, with 9 bases remaining between them. The CDR3 consists of 15 residues.